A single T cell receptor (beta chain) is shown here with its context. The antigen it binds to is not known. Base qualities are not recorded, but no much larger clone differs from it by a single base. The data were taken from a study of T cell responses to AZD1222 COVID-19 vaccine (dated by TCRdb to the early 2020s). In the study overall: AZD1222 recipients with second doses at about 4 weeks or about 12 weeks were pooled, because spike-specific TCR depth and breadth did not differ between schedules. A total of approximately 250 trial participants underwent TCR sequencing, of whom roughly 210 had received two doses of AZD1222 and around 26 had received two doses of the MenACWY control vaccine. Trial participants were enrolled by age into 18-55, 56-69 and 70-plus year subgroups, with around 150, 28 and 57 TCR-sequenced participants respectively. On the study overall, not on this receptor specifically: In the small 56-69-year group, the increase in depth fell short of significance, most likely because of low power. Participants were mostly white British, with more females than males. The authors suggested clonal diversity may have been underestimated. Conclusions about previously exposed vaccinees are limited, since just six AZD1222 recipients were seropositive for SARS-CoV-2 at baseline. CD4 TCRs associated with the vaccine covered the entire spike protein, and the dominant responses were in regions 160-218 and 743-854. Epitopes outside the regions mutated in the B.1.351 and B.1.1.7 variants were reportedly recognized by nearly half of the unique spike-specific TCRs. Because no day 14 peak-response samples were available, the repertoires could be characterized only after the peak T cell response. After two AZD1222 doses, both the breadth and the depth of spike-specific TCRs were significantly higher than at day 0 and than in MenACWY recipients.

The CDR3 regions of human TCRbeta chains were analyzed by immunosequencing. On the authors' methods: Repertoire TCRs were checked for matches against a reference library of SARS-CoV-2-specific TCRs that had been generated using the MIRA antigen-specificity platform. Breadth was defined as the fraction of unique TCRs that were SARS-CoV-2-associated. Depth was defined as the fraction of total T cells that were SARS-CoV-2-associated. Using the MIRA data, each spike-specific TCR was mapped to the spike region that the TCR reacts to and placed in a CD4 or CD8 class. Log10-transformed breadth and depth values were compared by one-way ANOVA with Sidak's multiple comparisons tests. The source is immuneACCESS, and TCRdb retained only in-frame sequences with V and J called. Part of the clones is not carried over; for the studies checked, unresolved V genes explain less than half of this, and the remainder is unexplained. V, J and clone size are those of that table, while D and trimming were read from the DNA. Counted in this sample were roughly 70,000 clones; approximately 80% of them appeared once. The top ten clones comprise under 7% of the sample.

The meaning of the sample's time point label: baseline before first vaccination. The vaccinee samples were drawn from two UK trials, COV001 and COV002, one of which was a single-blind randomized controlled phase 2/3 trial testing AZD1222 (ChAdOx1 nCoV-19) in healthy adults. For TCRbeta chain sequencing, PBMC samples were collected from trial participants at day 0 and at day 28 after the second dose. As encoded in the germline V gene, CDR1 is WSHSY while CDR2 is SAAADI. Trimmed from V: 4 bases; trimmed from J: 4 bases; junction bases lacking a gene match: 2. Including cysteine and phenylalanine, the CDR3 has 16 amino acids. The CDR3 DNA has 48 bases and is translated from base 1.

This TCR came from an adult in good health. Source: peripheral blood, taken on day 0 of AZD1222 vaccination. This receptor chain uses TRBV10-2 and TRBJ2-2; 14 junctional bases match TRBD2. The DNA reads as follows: TGCGCCAGCAGTGGGGGACTAGCGGGGGTCACCGGGGAGCTGTTTTTT. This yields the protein CASSGGLAGVTGELFF.